Sequencing of this TCR beta chain was carried out in a study of long-term antiretroviral therapy in people with HIV. Study-wide findings and caveats: At every time point, clones expanded before ART dominated the repertoire.

The CDR3 has 14 residues if both end residues are counted. Germline V lookup: CDR1 MDHEN, CDR2 SYDVKM. Run at survey level, the immunoSEQ assay was version v3.0. TCRdb's copy holds only in-frame clones and misses some; the assay was immunoSEQ multiplex PCR. The sample lists tens of thousands of clones, 80% seen once, with roughly 5.8% in the top ten. A remark on this clone: Antigen: not known. No DNA is shown, since the ends of the CDR3 on it are uncertain; the CDR3 is the one TCRdb lists.

The origin of this receptor is a man younger than 45 with HIV. V usage is TRBV28 and J usage is TRBJ1-2; the table names TRBD1, a call not compared with the DNA. The sample was unsorted PBMCs, taken 3.4 years after starting antiretroviral therapy. The CDR3 sequence: CASSTSTGSVSYTF.